What follows are 28 T cell receptor beta chains derived from one specimen sequenced in a study of graft-versus-host responses after intestinal transplantation. Assay used: immunoSEQ multiplex PCR; TCRdb lists only in-frame clones, some missing. The repertoire holds 100,000 or so clones, with 92% as singletons. These TCRs' antigens remain unknown. Sequences were derived from unstimulated CD4+ T cells sorted from spleen or lymph node cells, sampled before intestinal transplant. The receptor source for this set is a human donor who received an intestinal transplant.

The CDR3 coding sequence is TGTGCCAGCAGTTTTTCAGGGGGTGGGTTCACTGAAGCTTTCTTT. Translating gives CASSFSGGGFTEAFF. V is TRBV28 and J is TRBJ1-1, with 7 bases that match TRBD1. Per the germline V gene, CDR1 is MDHEN and CDR2 is SYDVKM. Germline trimming cut 3 bases from V and 4 bases from J; bases unmatched to any gene: 8. This CDR3 has 15 amino acids. Drawing the rest from reference TRBV28 and TRBJ1-1, the complete variable domain is DVKVTQSSRYLVKRTGEKVFLECVQDMDHENMFWYRQDPGLGLRLIYFSYDVKMKEKGDIPEGYSVSREKKERFSLILESASTNQTSMYLCASSFSGGGFTEAFFGQGTRLTVV.

This clone was seen only a few times. CDR3 bases: TGTGCCAGCAGCCAATGGGGCGGGAGGAGCACAGATACGCAGTATTTT. It encodes CASSQWGGRSTDTQYF. This chain uses TRBV4-2 with TRBJ2-3, with 8 bases fitting TRBD2. The V gene's germline CDR1 is LGHNA and CDR2 YNFKEQ. This CDR3 is built from 16 residues. The junction had 4 bases not matched to a gene; V was cut back by 2 bases and J by 0 bases.

This CDR3 reads CASSVESVANSPLHF. CDR3 sequence (DNA): TGTGCCAGCAGCGTAGAATCTGTAGCTAATTCACCCCTCCACTTT. The V and J genes are TRBV9 and TRBJ1-6; D unclear. Germline CDR1 and CDR2: SGDLS and YYNGEE. The CDR3 has 15 amino acids. Trimming removed 0 bases at V and 6 bases at J, with 10 bases between.

In nucleotides, the CDR3 is TGTGCCAGCACCCTAAAAGCCCGGGACTACAAGAGCTACGAGCAGTACTTC. Protein: CASTLKARDYKSYEQYF. The chain carries TRBV27 and TRBJ2-7, with 7 positions matching TRBD2. The CDR3 contains 17 residues. From germline, CDR1 is MNHEY and CDR2 SMNVEV (reference sequence). After removal of 7 bases from V and 3 bases from J, the junction contained 18 bases not matched to a gene.

This sequence joins TRBV28 and TRBJ1-2; tentative D call: TRBD1 (5 bases). Germline lookup yields CDR1 MDHEN and CDR2 SYDVKM. The CDR3 totals 14 residues. Trimming took 6 bases from V and 2 from J, leaving 13 bases between them. CDR3: CASSIRGENYGYTF. The CDR3 DNA follows: TGTGCCAGCAGCATAAGGGGCGAAAACTATGGCTACACCTTC.

The CDR3 loop is CASSYVRAGYGNTIYF. Written as DNA, the CDR3 is TGTGCCAGCAGTTACGTCCGAGCGGGGTATGGAAACACCATATATTTT. The chain employs TRBV6-5 and TRBJ1-3, with no clear D. This CDR3 contains 16 residues. The germline gives CDR1 MNHEY, CDR2 SVGAGI. V dropped 2 bases and J dropped 3 bases, with 14 bases sitting between them.

The chain uses TRBV30 and TRBJ1-2; D uncertain. With 2 bases removed from V and 6 bases from J, the gap between germline ends came to 7 bases. Germline lookup yields CDR1 GTSNPN and CDR2 SVGIG (reference sequence). There are 11 residues in the CDR3. The CDR3 sequence is CAWSPVHGYTF. As DNA, the CDR3 is TGTGCCTGGAGTCCGGTGCATGGCTACACCTTC.

The rearrangement links TRBV5-1 to TRBJ2-1, with TRBD2 identical over 10 bases. This CDR3 has 15 amino acids. Trimming at V came to 2 bases and at J to 6 bases, leaving 5 bases not matched to a gene. Germline CDR1 and CDR2: SGHRS and YFSETQ. The CDR3 sequence: CASSFRTSGLNEQFF. The CDR3 DNA is TGCGCCAGCAGCTTCCGGACTAGCGGTCTCAATGAGCAGTTCTTC.

The gene calls are TRBV6-6 and TRBJ1-1, with TRBD1 matching 7 bases. The CDR3 is 13 residues long. With 6 bases clipped from V and 7 bases from J, the junction kept 8 bases outside the gene matches. CDR1 is MNHNY, CDR2 SVGAGI, per germline (reference sequence). CDR3 sequence: CASRTAGTVEAFF. The CDR3 bases are TGTGCCAGCAGAACAGCCGGGACAGTTGAAGCTTTCTTT.

This sequence joins TRBV6-5 and TRBJ2-5, with 7 nucleotides matching TRBD1. V lost 10 bases, J lost 3 bases, and 14 bases stayed unmatched. The CDR3 spans 15 residues. From germline, CDR1 is MNHEY and CDR2 SVGAGI. CDR3 protein: CATGKRTGSKETQYF. DNA of the CDR3: TGTGCCACCGGAAAGCGGACAGGATCAAAAGAGACCCAGTACTTC.

The V gene is TRBV5-6, the J gene TRBJ2-1; D is perhaps TRBD1 (6 bases). Per the germline V gene, CDR1 is SGHDT and CDR2 is YYEEEE. Trimming shortened V by 4 bases and J by 5 bases, and 16 bases separated the two germline ends. The CDR3 is 15 residues long. The CDR3: CASSPGQGTHNEQFF. In nucleotides, the CDR3 is TGTGCCAGCAGCCCGGGACAAGGGACCCACAATGAGCAGTTCTTC.

The V call is TRBV11-3, the J call TRBJ2-7; 7 bases fit TRBD2. This CDR3 spans 14 amino acids. Per germline, CDR1 SGHNT and CDR2 YENEEA. V was clipped by 3 bases and J by 3 bases; unmatched bases: 5. CDR3 sequence: CASSFSGSNYEQYF. CDR3 DNA sequence: TGTGCCAGCAGCTTTAGCGGGTCTAACTACGAGCAGTACTTC.

The genes are TRBV5-1 and TRBJ1-4; TRBD1 matches 8 bases. The CDR3 is 18 amino acids. Germline CDR1 is SGHRS and CDR2 is YFSETQ. Unmatched junction bases numbered 15, after V lost 4 bases and J lost 4 bases. CDR3 DNA: TGCGCCAGCAGCAAAGGACAGGGACTGCCGCAAAATAATGAAAAACTGTTTTTT. Protein: CASSKGQGLPQNNEKLFF.

CDR3 loop: CASSPWTSGHNEQFF. For the CDR3, the DNA is TGTGCCAGCAGTCCCTGGACTAGCGGTCACAATGAGCAGTTCTTC. V gene TRBV6-5 combines with J gene TRBJ2-1; 10 bases line up with TRBD2. This CDR3 has 15 residues. The ends lost 5 bases at V and 5 bases at J; junction bases unmatched: 6. Germline lookup yields CDR1 MNHEY and CDR2 SVGAGI.

The J gene is TRBJ1-1, the V gene TRBV4-2; TRBD1 aligns across 7 bases. Germline V gives CDR1 LGHNA, CDR2 YNFKEQ. Germline trimming cut 0 bases from V and 4 bases from J; bases unmatched to any gene: 5. This CDR3 is built from 15 residues. Written as DNA, the CDR3 is TGTGCCAGCAGCCAAGATCGAGGGGGCGGCACTGAAGCTTTCTTT. This codes for CASSQDRGGGTEAFF.

The chain combines TRBV4-2 with TRBJ1-3, with a weak D call TRBD1 (5 bases). Per germline, CDR1 LGHNA and CDR2 YNFKEQ. Trimming left V 4 bases short and J 3 bases short, with 10 bases between. This CDR3 has 14 residues. The CDR3 is CASSLQGSGNTIYF. The DNA for the CDR3 is TGTGCCAGCAGCCTTCAGGGAAGTGGAAACACCATATATTTT.

The chain carries TRBV6-5 and TRBJ2-7, with D possibly matching TRBD1 (5 bases). The CDR3 has 14 amino acids. V was pared by 0 bases and J by 5 bases, with 11 bases between. Germline V CDR1 and CDR2: MNHEY, SVGAGI. The CDR3 coding sequence is TGTGCCAGCAGTTACTCGACGACAGCCCACGAGCAGTACTTC. As protein: CASSYSTTAHEQYF.

The V gene is TRBV25-1, the J gene TRBJ1-1, with D unresolved. From germline, CDR1 is MGHDK and CDR2 SYGVNS. This CDR3 has 13 amino acids. V was shortened by 8 bases and J by 1 base, with 11 bases between the two germline ends. The CDR3: CASWEGPNTEAFF. CDR3 DNA: TGTGCCAGCTGGGAGGGTCCGAACACTGAAGCTTTCTTT.

The chain employs TRBV28 and TRBJ2-7, with a possible D match to TRBD1 (5 bases). CDR1 and CDR2 (germline): MDHEN, SYDVKM. The CDR3 length is 13 residues. V lost 9 bases and J lost 2, with 14 bases in between. CDR3 amino acids: CASWVTGTYEQYF. The CDR3, as DNA: TGTGCCAGTTGGGTCACAGGAACCTACGAGCAGTACTTC.

This chain joins TRBV6-5 and TRBJ1-2, with D tentatively TRBD1 (5 bases). Trimming pared 5 bases from V and 7 bases from J, leaving 14 bases between. Germline V gives CDR1 MNHEY, CDR2 SVGAGI. There are 13 residues in the CDR3. CDR3 DNA sequence: TGTGCCAGCAGTCTGCAAGGGGTTAGTGGCTACACCTTC. As protein: CASSLQGVSGYTF.

The V gene is TRBV4-1, the J gene TRBJ2-1, with TRBD2 matching 13 bases. CDR3 length: 16 residues. After removal of 3 bases from V and 5 bases from J, the junction contained 4 bases not matched to a gene. Germline values: CDR1 MGHRA, CDR2 YSYEKL. In nucleotides, the CDR3 is TGCGCCAGCAGCCAGCCCGGGACTAGCGGGAACAATGAGCAGTTCTTC. Translation: CASSQPGTSGNNEQFF.

The V call is TRBV6-6, the J call TRBJ1-1; D is undetermined. The ends were cut back, 4 bases at V and 5 bases at J, with 14 bases in the middle. This CDR3 comprises 14 residues. Germline V gives CDR1 MNHNY, CDR2 SVGAGI (reference sequence). This CDR3 reads CASSFEPRRTEAFF. The CDR3 bases are TGTGCCAGCAGTTTTGAACCCAGGAGGACTGAAGCTTTCTTT.

The chain uses TRBV7-4 and TRBJ2-3, with TRBD2 matching over 10 bases. V trimming: 3 bases; J trimming: 2 bases; junction bases outside the gene matches: 8. CDR1 and CDR2 from the germline V gene are SGHVT and SQSDAQ. The CDR3 is 17 amino acids. In DNA form, the CDR3 reads TGTGCCAGCAGCTTTGCCCCTAGCGGGGGTGTCACAGATACGCAGTATTTT. This encodes CASSFAPSGGVTDTQYF.

The rearrangement uses TRBV11-3 and TRBJ2-1, with TRBD2 matching over 12 bases. The CDR3 contains 18 residues. V shed 4 bases and J 10 bases; nucleotides not matched to a gene: 17. Germline CDR1 and CDR2: SGHNT and YENEEA. The CDR3 spells CASSSVRWASGRGPEQFF. The CDR3 DNA sequence: TGTGCCAGCAGCTCCGTGCGGTGGGCTAGCGGGAGGGGCCCCGAGCAGTTCTTC.

The V gene is TRBV2, the J gene TRBJ1-5, with TRBD1 matching 7 bases. The germline V gene encodes CDR1 SNHLY and CDR2 FYNNEI. The CDR3 runs to 15 residues. J lost 4 bases, V lost 1 base, and 4 bases had no gene match. In DNA, the CDR3 is TGTGCCAGCAGTGAAGAGGGACAGAATAATCAGCCCCAGCATTTT. This encodes CASSEEGQNNQPQHF.

The sample holds one count of this clone. The chain uses TRBV30 and TRBJ2-7, with D perhaps TRBD2 (6 bases). The CDR3 is made up of 13 amino acids. V dropped 0 bases and J dropped 3 bases, with 9 bases sitting between them. CDR1 is GTSNPN and CDR2 is SVGIG in the germline V gene (reference sequence). CDR3 sequence: CAWSVLGGYEQYF. DNA for the CDR3: TGTGCCTGGAGTGTACTGGGGGGCTACGAGCAGTACTTC. Complete variable domain (other parts from reference TRBV30 and TRBJ2-7): SQTIHQWPATLVQPVGSPLSLECTVEGTSNPNLYWYRQAAGRGLQLLFYSVGIGQISSEVPQNLSASRPQDRQFILSSKKLLLSDSGFYLCAWSVLGGYEQYFGPGTRLTVT.

The sample holds a few counts of this clone. The gene calls are TRBV2 and TRBJ2-7; weak D call: TRBD1 (5 bases). From germline, CDR1 is SNHLY and CDR2 FYNNEI. V dropped 3 bases and J dropped 4 bases, with 10 bases sitting between them. The CDR3 length is 13 residues. The CDR3 reads CASSEADSYEQYF. The CDR3 coding sequence is TGTGCCAGCAGTGAGGCAGACAGTTACGAGCAGTACTTC.

V is TRBV18 and J is TRBJ1-4; D may be TRBD1 (5 bases). The germline V and J ends were trimmed by 1 base and 8 bases, with 11 bases remaining between them. This CDR3 has 14 amino acids. Germline CDR1 KGHSH, CDR2 LQKENI. This chain's CDR3 is CASSPRRVEEKLFF. For the CDR3, the DNA is TGTGCCAGCTCACCACGCAGGGTTGAAGAAAAACTGTTTTTT.